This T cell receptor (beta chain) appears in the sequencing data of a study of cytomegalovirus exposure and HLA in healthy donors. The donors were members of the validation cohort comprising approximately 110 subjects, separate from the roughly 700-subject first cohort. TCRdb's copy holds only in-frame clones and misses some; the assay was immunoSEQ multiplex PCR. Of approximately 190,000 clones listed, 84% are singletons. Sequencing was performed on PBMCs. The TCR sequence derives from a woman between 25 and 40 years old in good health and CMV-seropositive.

The DNA for the CDR3 is TGTGCCAGTAGTACAGACAGGGGACGAACCGGGGAGCTGTTTTTT. Protein: CASSTDRGRTGELFF. The chain is built from TRBV19 and TRBJ2-2, with TRBD1 identical over 8 bases. Germline CDR1 is LNHDA and CDR2 is SQIVND (reference sequence). This CDR3 is built from 15 residues. Unmatched junction bases numbered 6, after V lost 4 bases and J lost 5 bases.